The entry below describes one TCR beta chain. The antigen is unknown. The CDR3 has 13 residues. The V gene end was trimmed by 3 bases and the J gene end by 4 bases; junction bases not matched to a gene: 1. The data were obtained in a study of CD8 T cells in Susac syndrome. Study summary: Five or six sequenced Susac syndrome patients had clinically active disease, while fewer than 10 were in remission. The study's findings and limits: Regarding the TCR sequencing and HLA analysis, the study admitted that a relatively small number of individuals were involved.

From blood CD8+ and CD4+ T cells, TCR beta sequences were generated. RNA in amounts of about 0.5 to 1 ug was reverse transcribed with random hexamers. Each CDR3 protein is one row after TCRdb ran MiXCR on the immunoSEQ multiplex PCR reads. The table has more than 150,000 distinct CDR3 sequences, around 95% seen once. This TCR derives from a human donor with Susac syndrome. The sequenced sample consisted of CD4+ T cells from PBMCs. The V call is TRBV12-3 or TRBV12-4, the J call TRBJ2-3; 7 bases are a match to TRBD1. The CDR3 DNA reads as TGTGCCAGCAGTTTCCAGGGGGCAGATACGCAGTATTTT. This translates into CASSFQGADTQYF.